Listed below are T cell receptor beta chains from one sample, sequenced in a study of T cell repertoires in ileal Crohn's disease. The method was immunoSEQ multiplex PCR; TCRdb's version includes in-frame clones alone and lacks a portion of them. The sample consists of over 4,500 clones, over 80% of them appearing once. The sample consisted of ileal tissue. The source of these receptors is an adult with Crohn's disease. CDR3s include the opening cysteine and the closing phenylalanine or tryptophan. A D gene is named only where the DNA matches it firmly. The size of a clone is reported for some rows only, either as once, few or many, or as a class for expanded clones.

cdr3_nt cdr3_aa d_call j_call v_call clone_size
TGTGCCAGCAGCGTACGACAGGGTGGCCTCTTAGATACGCAGTATTTT CASSVRQGGLLDTQYF TRBD1 TRBJ2-3 TRBV9 NA
TGTGCCAGCAGTGGGGAGACCCAGTACTTC CASSGETQYF NA TRBJ2-5 TRBV2 few
TGTGCCAGCAGCTTGGGGCACCGTACTGCCTACGAGCAGTACTTC CASSLGHRTAYEQYF NA TRBJ2-7 TRBV7-6 NA
TGTGCCAGCAGCTTAGCCGCCGGGACAGGACTTTACGAGCAGTACTTC CASSLAAGTGLYEQYF TRBD1 TRBJ2-7 TRBV7-2 NA
TGTGCCAGCAGCGTAGAGAGGGGTCCCGGGGGGCAGTATTTT CASSVERGPGGQYF NA TRBJ2-3 TRBV9 NA
TGCAGTGCTTACCAGGCTTACGAGCAGTACTTC CSAYQAYEQYF NA TRBJ2-7 TRBV20-1 NA
TGCAGCGTCCGGACCCGACTAGCGACCGGGGAGCTGTTTTTT CSVRTRLATGELFF TRBD2 TRBJ2-2 TRBV29-1 NA
TGTGCCAGCAGCTTTGAGGGGTACACTGAAGCTTTCTTT CASSFEGYTEAFF NA TRBJ1-1 TRBV7-8 NA
TGTGCCAGCAGAGGGACAGGGATCGACTATGGCTACACCTTC CASRGTGIDYGYTF TRBD1 TRBJ1-2 TRBV7-9 few
TGTGCCAGCAGCTTAGGACAGGGGGGGAACAATGAGCAGTTCTTC CASSLGQGGNNEQFF TRBD1 TRBJ2-1 TRBV7-2 NA
TGTGCCAGCAGTTTATCAAGGCGCTCCTACAATGAGCAGTTCTTC CASSLSRRSYNEQFF NA TRBJ2-1 TRBV27 NA
TGTGCCAGCAGCCAGAATCTGCAGGGGTCGGATGGCTACACCTTC CASSQNLQGSDGYTF NA TRBJ1-2 TRBV11-2 NA
TGTGCCAGCAGCTCCGGGACAGGAGAGGGGGATACGCAGTATTTT CASSSGTGEGDTQYF TRBD1 TRBJ2-3 TRBV7-9 NA
TGTGCCAGCAGTGAAGGGACATACAATGAGCAGTTCTTC CASSEGTYNEQFF NA TRBJ2-1 TRBV6-1 NA
TGTGCCAGCAGTGACCAGGGGAATCAGCCCCAGCATTTT CASSDQGNQPQHF NA TRBJ1-5 TRBV6-1 NA
TGTGCCAGCAGCTTAGGAGCGGGAAGGTTGAATGAGCAGTTCTTC CASSLGAGRLNEQFF TRBD2 TRBJ2-1 TRBV11-3 NA
TGTGCCAGCAGCTCTTCGACAGGGGTTGGGTACACTGAAGCTTTCTTT CASSSSTGVGYTEAFF TRBD1 TRBJ1-1 TRBV7-3 NA
TGTGCCAGCAGAGACAGGGTAAGAAGTCAGCCCCAGCATTTT CASRDRVRSQPQHF TRBD1 TRBJ1-5 TRBV27 once
TGTGCCAGCAGCTTAGAGGGCCTCCCAGAGACCCAGTACTTC CASSLEGLPETQYF NA TRBJ2-5 TRBV7-9 NA
TGTGCCAGCTCACCCGGGACTAGCGGGAGAGGGCAAGAGACCCAGTACTTC CASSPGTSGRGQETQYF TRBD2 TRBJ2-5 TRBV18 NA
TGTGCCAGCAGTTTATCCGGGACCCTAAGGAAGGAGCAGTACTTC CASSLSGTLRKEQYF NA TRBJ2-7 TRBV27 NA
TGTGCCAGCAGCTTAGGGGCCCAGCCCCGAAGCTCCTACGAGCAGTACTTC CASSLGAQPRSSYEQYF NA TRBJ2-7 TRBV11-2 NA
TGTGCCAGCAGCCGTTCTAGCGGGAAGGGCAATGAGCAGTTCTTC CASSRSSGKGNEQFF TRBD2 TRBJ2-1 TRBV11-2 few
TGTGCCTGGAGTGTTGGGTTGGGACACCTCAATGAGCAGTTCTTC CAWSVGLGHLNEQFF NA TRBJ2-1 TRBV30 NA
TGTGCCACCAGCAGAGATGGGACCCAGTACTTC CATSRDGTQYF NA TRBJ2-5 TRBV15 NA
TGTGCCAGCAGTGAATCCAGGGCGCGGGACCAGCCCCAGCATTTT CASSESRARDQPQHF NA TRBJ1-5 TRBV6-1 NA
TGCGCCAGCAGTCTCGGGGATAAGCATAATGAGCAGTTCTTC CASSLGDKHNEQFF NA TRBJ2-1 TRBV5-1 NA
TGTGCCAGCACCGGACTAGCGGGAACTAGCACAGATACGCAGTATTTT CASTGLAGTSTDTQYF TRBD2 TRBJ2-3 TRBV27 NA
TGTGCCAGCAGCTTAAATATAGGGTTTGGCTACACCTTC CASSLNIGFGYTF NA TRBJ1-2 TRBV7-2 NA